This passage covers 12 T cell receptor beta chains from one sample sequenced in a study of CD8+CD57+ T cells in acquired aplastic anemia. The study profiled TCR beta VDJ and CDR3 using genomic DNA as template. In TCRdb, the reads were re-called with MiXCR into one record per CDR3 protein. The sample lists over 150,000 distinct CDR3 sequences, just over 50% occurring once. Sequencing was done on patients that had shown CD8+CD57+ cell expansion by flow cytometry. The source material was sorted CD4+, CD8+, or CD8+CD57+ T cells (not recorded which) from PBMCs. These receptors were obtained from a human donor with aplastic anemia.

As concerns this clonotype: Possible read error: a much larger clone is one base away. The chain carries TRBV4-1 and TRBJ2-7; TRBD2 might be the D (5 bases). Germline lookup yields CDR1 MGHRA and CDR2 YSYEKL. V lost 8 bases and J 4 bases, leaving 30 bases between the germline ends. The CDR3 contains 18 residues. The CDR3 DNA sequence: TGCGCCAGCCTCCCACCCCCCGCGGCTACGGGAATTGTTTACGAGCAGTACTTC. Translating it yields CASLPPPAATGIVYEQYF.

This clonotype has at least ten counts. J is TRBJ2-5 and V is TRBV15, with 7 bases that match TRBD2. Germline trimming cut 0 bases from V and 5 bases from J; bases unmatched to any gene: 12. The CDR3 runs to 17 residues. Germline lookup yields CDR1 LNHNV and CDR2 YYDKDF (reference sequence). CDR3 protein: CATSREMSGVAAETQYF. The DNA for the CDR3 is TGTGCCACCAGCAGAGAAATGAGCGGGGTGGCGGCGGAGACCCAGTACTTC. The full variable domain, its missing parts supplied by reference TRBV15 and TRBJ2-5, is DAMVIQNPRYQVTQFGKPVTLSCSQTLNHNVMYWYQQKSSQAPKLLFHYYDKDFNNEADTPDNFQSRRPNTSFCFLDIRSPGLGDTAMYLCATSREMSGVAAETQYFGPGTRLLVL.

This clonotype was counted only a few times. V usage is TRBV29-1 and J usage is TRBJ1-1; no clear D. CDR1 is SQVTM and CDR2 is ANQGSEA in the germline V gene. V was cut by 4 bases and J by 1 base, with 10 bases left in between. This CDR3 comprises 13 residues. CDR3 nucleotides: TGCAGCGTTGTTTGGCAGACGAACACTGAAGCTTTCTTT. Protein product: CSVVWQTNTEAFF.

CDR3 residues: CAISDGLAGGGTYNEQFF. As DNA, the CDR3 is TGTGCCATCAGTGACGGACTAGCGGGGGGGGGGACCTACAATGAGCAGTTCTTC. The chain carries TRBV10-3 and TRBJ2-1; 15 bases map to TRBD2. Germline V gene data show CDR1 as ENHRY and CDR2 as SYGVKD. After removal of 3 bases from V and 2 bases from J, the junction contained 5 bases not matched to a gene. This CDR3 is 18 amino acids long.

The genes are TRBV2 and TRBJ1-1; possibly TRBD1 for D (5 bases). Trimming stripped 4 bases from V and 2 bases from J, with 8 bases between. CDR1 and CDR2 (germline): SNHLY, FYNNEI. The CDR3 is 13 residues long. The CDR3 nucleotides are TGTGCCAGCAGTGGAGACAGAAACACTGAAGCTTTCTTT. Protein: CASSGDRNTEAFF.

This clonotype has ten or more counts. The chain's CDR3 is CASSPSGRVHEQFF. The DNA of the CDR3 is TGTGCCAGTAGTCCCAGTGGTCGGGTTCATGAGCAGTTCTTC. This chain joins TRBV19 and TRBJ2-1; no clear D. With 5 bases removed from V and 8 bases from J, the gap between germline ends came to 16 bases. Per germline, CDR1 LNHDA and CDR2 SQIVND (reference sequence). The CDR3 length is 14 residues.

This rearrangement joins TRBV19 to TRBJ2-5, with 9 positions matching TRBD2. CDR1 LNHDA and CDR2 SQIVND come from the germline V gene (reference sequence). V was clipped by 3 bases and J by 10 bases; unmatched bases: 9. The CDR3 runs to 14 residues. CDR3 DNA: TGTGCCAGTAGTATTCAGGGTAGCGGGAGCTTCCAGTACTTC. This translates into CASSIQGSGSFQYF.

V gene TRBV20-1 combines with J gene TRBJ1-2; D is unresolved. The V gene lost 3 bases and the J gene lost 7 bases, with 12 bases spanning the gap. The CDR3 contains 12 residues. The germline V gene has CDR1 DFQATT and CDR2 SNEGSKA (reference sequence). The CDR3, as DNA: TGCAGTGCTAGCCTCCCCGGCACTGGCTACACCTTC. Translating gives CSASLPGTGYTF.

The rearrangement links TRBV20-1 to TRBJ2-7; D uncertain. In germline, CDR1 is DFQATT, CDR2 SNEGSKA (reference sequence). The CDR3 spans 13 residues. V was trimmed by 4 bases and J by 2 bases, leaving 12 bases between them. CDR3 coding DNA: TGCAGTGCTAATGACGGACGGGCCTACGAGCAGTACTTC. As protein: CSANDGRAYEQYF.

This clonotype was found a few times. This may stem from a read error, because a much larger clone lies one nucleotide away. The CDR3 loop reads CASSSSGNPYEQYF. The DNA for the CDR3 is TGTGCCAGCAGCTCATCCGGGAACCCCTACGAGCAGTACTTC. J is TRBJ2-7 and V is TRBV7-9; tentative D call: TRBD2 (5 bases). The CDR3 extends over 14 amino acids. V lost 4 bases, J lost 2 bases, and 12 bases lay in between. Per the germline V gene, CDR1 is SEHNR and CDR2 is FQNEAQ (reference sequence).

CDR3 residues: CASSVLAGAANYGYTF. The CDR3 coding sequence is TGTGCCAGCAGTGTACTAGCCGGGGCAGCTAACTATGGCTACACCTTC. The gene calls are TRBV6-1 and TRBJ1-2, with D possibly being TRBD1 (5 bases). Trimming left V 4 bases short and J 0 bases short, with 15 bases between. This CDR3 is 16 amino acids long. Germline V lookup: CDR1 MNHNS, CDR2 SASEGT.

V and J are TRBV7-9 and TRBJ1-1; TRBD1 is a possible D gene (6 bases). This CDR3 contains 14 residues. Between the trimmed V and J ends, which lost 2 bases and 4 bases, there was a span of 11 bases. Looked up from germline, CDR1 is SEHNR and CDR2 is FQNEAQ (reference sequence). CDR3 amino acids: CASSLQGQATEAFF. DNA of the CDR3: TGTGCCAGCAGCTTACAGGGGCAGGCCACTGAAGCTTTCTTT.